This TCR beta chain is from a study of blood T cells in healthy people across ages. Broader study findings: More naive CD4+ cells and higher diversity were found in long-lived than in aged donors.

V was clipped by 0 bases and J by 1 base, with 12 bases between them. Germline lookup yields CDR1 SGHTA and CDR2 FQGNSA. The CDR3 is 16 amino acids. Next came a second PCR, run for about 7 to 12 cycles, which used a sample-barcoded 5' primer along with a J-beta primer mix. TCRdb analysed the 5' RACE reads with MiXCR anew, one entry per CDR3 protein. In the table there are about 930,000 distinct CDR3 sequences, 29% of which are singletons. This clonotype was counted between two and nine times. Its target is not known. This same sample was also part of a study on T cells of mothers and their children.

The sequencing sample was made of blood. This clonotype was obtained from a woman between 40 and 55 years old in good health. The genes are TRBV7-2 and TRBJ1-2, with D perhaps matching TRBD1 (5 bases). CDR3 nucleotide sequence: TGTGCCAGCAGCTTAGCTAGCGGGGCTGTTAACTATGGCTACACCTTC. Encoded protein: CASSLASGAVNYGYTF. The full variable domain, in which reference TRBV7-2 and TRBJ1-2 provide the parts outside the CDR3, is GAGVSQSPSNKVTEKGKDVELRCDPISGHTALYWYRQSLGQGLEFLIYFQGNSAPDKSGLPSDRFSAERTGGSVSTLTIQRTQQEDSAVYLCASSLASGAVNYGYTFGSGTRLTVV.